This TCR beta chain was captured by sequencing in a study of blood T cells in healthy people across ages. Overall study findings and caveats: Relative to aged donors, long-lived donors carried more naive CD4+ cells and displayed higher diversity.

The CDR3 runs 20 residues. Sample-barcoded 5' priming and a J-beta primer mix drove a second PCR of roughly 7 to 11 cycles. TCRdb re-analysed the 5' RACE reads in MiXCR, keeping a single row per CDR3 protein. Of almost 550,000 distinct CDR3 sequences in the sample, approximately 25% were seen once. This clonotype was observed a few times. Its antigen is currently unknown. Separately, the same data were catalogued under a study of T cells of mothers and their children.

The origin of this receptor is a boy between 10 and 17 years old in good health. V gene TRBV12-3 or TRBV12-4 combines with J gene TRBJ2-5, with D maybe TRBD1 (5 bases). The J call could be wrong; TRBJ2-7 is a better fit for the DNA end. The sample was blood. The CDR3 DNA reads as TGTGCCAGCAGTTTCCTCCATGGGGCCCTAGTAGGCTGGGAACCTCGCGAGCAGTACTTC. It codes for CASSFLHGALVGWEPREQYF.